In this sample, the clone carrying this T cell receptor beta chain turned up many times. Its target is not known. Time point given: sample taken at primary tumor resection. No cell sorting; template was whole RNA from tumor, lung tissue or PBMC. 72 TRACERx patients with early, untreated non-small cell lung cancer donated samples. The CDR3 runs to 17 residues. V gave up 0 bases and J gave up 8 bases; unmatched junction bases: 11. Germline V gives CDR1 SGHAT, CDR2 FQNNGV. This sample is part of a study of spatial heterogeneity in lung cancer. Study-wide points: Relative to follow-up, resection was when ubiquitous expanded tumor TCRs appeared more in blood.

Unique molecular identifiers, one per molecule, were present on every TCR cDNA molecule. MiXCR, run by TCRdb on the 5' RACE reads, gives a single entry per CDR3 protein. This sample has about 11,000 distinct CDR3 sequences, with 15% to 20% found just once. This TCR came from a male donor with early-stage non-small cell lung cancer. The chain couples TRBV11-2 to TRBJ2-1, with 9 positions matching TRBD1. Specimen: PBMCs, collected at surgery. This chain's CDR3 is CASSLDSFNRGLYEQFF. The CDR3 nucleotides read TGTGCCAGCAGCTTAGATTCGTTTAACAGGGGGCTGTATGAGCAGTTCTTC.